Shown below are 25 T cell receptor beta chains from a single sample sequenced in a study of immune cell composition in non-small cell lung cancer. TCRdb keeps only in-frame clones here, not all; method: immunoSEQ multiplex PCR. Among approximately 8,600 clones listed, under 70% were seen once. The normal lung sample lay at least 3 cm, and maximally far, from the tumour. Sequences were obtained from non-adjacent lung tissue. The origin of the receptors is a human donor with non-small cell lung cancer.

The genes are TRBV9 and TRBJ2-3; 7 bases fit TRBD2. The CDR3 has 15 amino acids. Germline V gene sequence: CDR1 SGDLS, CDR2 YYNGEE. The V gene end was trimmed by 0 bases and the J gene end by 5 bases; junction bases not matched to a gene: 6. CDR3 in amino acids: CASSVEGREGDTQYF. In DNA form, the CDR3 reads TGTGCCAGCAGCGTAGAGGGCAGGGAGGGAGATACGCAGTATTTT.

The chain uses TRBV4-1 and TRBJ2-3; tentative D call: TRBD2 (7 bases). The CDR3 loop spans 17 amino acids. Trimming removed 0 bases at V and 6 bases at J, with 19 bases between. CDR1 and CDR2 from the germline V gene are MGHRA and YSYEKL. CDR3 sequence (DNA): TGCGCCAGCAGCCAAGACAGAGGGCGGGGGAGGGGGGATACGCAGTATTTT. Protein: CASSQDRGRGRGDTQYF.

V gene TRBV25-1 combines with J gene TRBJ1-1, with D perhaps matching TRBD1 (5 bases). This CDR3 comprises 13 residues. The ends were cut back, 6 bases at V and 0 bases at J, with 8 bases in the middle. Per the germline V gene, CDR1 is MGHDK and CDR2 is SYGVNS. The CDR3 spells CASRPGMNTEAFF. CDR3 coding DNA: TGTGCCAGCAGACCAGGGATGAACACTGAAGCTTTCTTT.

This clone has just a few counts. This rearrangement joins TRBV6-1 to TRBJ2-7; no definite D call. Looked up from germline, CDR1 is MNHNS and CDR2 is SASEGT. CDR3 size: 13 residues. V lost 5 bases, J lost 0 bases, and 8 bases lay in between. CDR3 in amino acids: CASSRSTSYEQYF. Here the CDR3 DNA reads TGTGCCAGCAGTAGAAGCACCTCCTACGAGCAGTACTTC.

The rearrangement uses TRBV5-4 and TRBJ1-1, with unresolved D. The germline V and J ends were trimmed by 4 bases and 0 bases, with 16 bases remaining between them. The CDR3 runs to 16 residues. Germline assignment: CDR1 SGHNT and CDR2 YYREEE (reference sequence). The CDR3 bases are TGTGCCAGCAGCCAAGAGGAAAACCTCATGAACACTGAAGCTTTCTTT. Amino acid sequence: CASSQEENLMNTEAFF.

In its sample, this clone was seen once. The V call is TRBV4-3, the J call TRBJ1-1; D ambiguous. CDR1 and CDR2 (germline): LGHNA, YSLEER. The length of the CDR3 is 13 residues. The V end was cut by 0 bases, the J end by 1 base, with 3 bases between. This chain's CDR3 is CASSQDRNTEAFF. The CDR3 bases are TGCGCCAGCAGCCAAGATCGGAACACTGAAGCTTTCTTT.

The chain is built from TRBV6-1 and TRBJ1-5; possibly TRBD1 for D (6 bases). V lost 0 bases and J lost 6, with 15 bases in between. The CDR3 spans 16 residues. Germline V gene lookup returns CDR1 MNHNS and CDR2 SASEGT. The chain's CDR3 is CASSEAGQGTSQPQHF. As DNA, the CDR3 is TGTGCCAGCAGTGAAGCAGGGCAGGGGACAAGTCAGCCCCAGCATTTT.

This clone was observed a handful of times. The gene calls are TRBV6-5 and TRBJ2-3, with D maybe TRBD2 (6 bases). In germline, CDR1 is MNHEY, CDR2 SVGAGI. The V gene lost 3 bases and the J gene lost 3 bases, with 13 bases spanning the gap. CDR3 length: 15 amino acids. Written as DNA, the CDR3 is TGTGCCAGCAGTTATGTGGGCGGGATAACAGATACGCAGTATTTT. As protein: CASSYVGGITDTQYF.

A word on this clone: Other DNA sequences in this specimen translate into the identical CDR3. The chain employs TRBV18 and TRBJ2-7, with TRBD1 matching 8 bases. Losses at the gene ends were 1 base for V and 5 bases for J; bases not matched to a gene: 4. The germline CDR1 and CDR2 sequences are KGHSH and LQKENI. CDR3 length: 14 residues. For the CDR3, the DNA is TGTGCCAGCTCACCACAACAGGGGGAAGACGAGCAGTACTTC. Translating gives CASSPQQGEDEQYF.

V gene TRBV7-8 combines with J gene TRBJ2-7, with a possible D match to TRBD1 (6 bases). Between the trimmed V and J ends, which lost 3 bases and 3 bases, there was a span of 9 bases. There are 13 residues in the CDR3. Germline values: CDR1 SGHVS, CDR2 FQNEAQ. CDR3 bases: TGTGCCAGCAGCTTCGACAGGAACTACGAGCAGTACTTC. Protein: CASSFDRNYEQYF.

The gene calls are TRBV9 and TRBJ2-5; 8 nucleotides align to TRBD2. V trimming: 1 base; J trimming: 1 base; junction bases outside the gene matches: 3. Germline assignment: CDR1 SGDLS and CDR2 YYNGEE. The CDR3 contains 15 residues. In DNA form, the CDR3 reads TGTGCCAGCAGCGTAATTAGCGGGGCCCAAGAGACCCAGTACTTC. Translation: CASSVISGAQETQYF.

The chain has TRBV6-5 and TRBJ1-5, with 10 bases identical to TRBD1. CDR1 MNHEY and CDR2 SVGAGI come from the germline V gene. V lost 6 bases, J lost 6 bases, and 8 bases stayed unmatched. The CDR3 loop spans 15 amino acids. This CDR3 reads CASRRQGANAQPQHF. The CDR3 DNA is TGTGCCAGCAGACGACAGGGGGCGAATGCTCAGCCCCAGCATTTT.

The rearrangement uses TRBV21-1 and TRBJ2-4; the table's TRBD1 call for D was not verified on the DNA. TRBV21-1 corresponds to a pseudogene. The CDR3 is 21 amino acids. CDR3 in DNA: TGTGCCAGCAGGGGACGGGACAGGGGGTGGGAAACACAATTGGCCAAAAACATTCAGTACTTC. Its protein is CASRGRDRGWETQLAKNIQYF.

This chain joins TRBV6-5 and TRBJ2-1; possibly TRBD1 for D (6 bases). The CDR3 loop spans 14 amino acids. V was trimmed by 5 bases and J by 7 bases, leaving 15 bases between them. The germline gives CDR1 MNHEY, CDR2 SVGAGI. This CDR3 is CASSPPGTHNEQFF. CDR3 bases: TGTGCCAGCAGTCCCCCGGGGACACATAATGAGCAGTTCTTC.

This chain joins TRBV19 and TRBJ2-7; D possibly corresponds to TRBD2 (5 bases). This CDR3 is built from 14 residues. CDR1 is LNHDA and CDR2 is SQIVND in the germline V gene (reference sequence). The V end was cut by 3 bases, the J end by 1 base, with 10 bases between. The CDR3 spells CASSILPGSYEQYF. CDR3 in DNA: TGTGCCAGTAGTATCTTACCGGGGTCCTACGAGCAGTACTTC.

The V and J genes are TRBV7-9 and TRBJ2-7; a possible D gene is TRBD1 (6 bases). V dropped 5 bases and J dropped 0 bases, with 11 bases sitting between them. Germline V gene data show CDR1 as SEHNR and CDR2 as FQNEAQ (reference sequence). The CDR3 loop spans 14 amino acids. The CDR3 sequence: CASSAGQSSYEQYF. The DNA of the CDR3 is TGTGCCAGCAGCGCCGGACAGAGCTCCTACGAGCAGTACTTC. Together with reference TRBV7-9 and TRBJ2-7, the CDR3 gives the full variable domain: DTGVSQNPRHKITKRGQNVTFRCDPISEHNRLYWYRQTLGQGPEFLTYFQNEAQLEKSRLLSDRFSAERPKGSFSTLEIQRTEQGDSAMYLCASSAGQSSYEQYFGPGTRLTVT.

The J gene is TRBJ1-6, the V gene TRBV6-1; no reliable D call. CDR3 length: 14 residues. Trimming pared 2 bases from V and 4 bases from J, leaving 6 bases between. The V gene's germline CDR1 is MNHNS and CDR2 SASEGT. The CDR3 is CASSEQQYNSPLHF. The CDR3 DNA follows: TGTGCCAGCAGTGAACAACAGTATAATTCACCCCTCCACTTT.

The genes are TRBV10-3 and TRBJ2-1; D unresolved. Germline V gives CDR1 ENHRY, CDR2 SYGVKD. V was pared by 0 bases and J by 8 bases, with 11 bases between. This CDR3 region has 14 residues. Written as DNA, the CDR3 is TGTGCCATCAGTGAGTCGACATCGTTGGATGAGCAGTTCTTC. This translates into CAISESTSLDEQFF.

V gene TRBV11-3 combines with J gene TRBJ1-1; 8 bases are shared with TRBD1. The CDR3 covers 14 residues. The germline V gene has CDR1 SGHNT and CDR2 YENEEA. Trimming at V came to 5 bases and at J to 4 bases, leaving 6 bases not matched to a gene. The CDR3 coding sequence is TGTGCCAGCAGCCCTACAGGGGGAGGCACTGAAGCTTTCTTT. This sequence encodes CASSPTGGGTEAFF.

The chain carries TRBV14 and TRBJ2-7, with 9 bases lining up with TRBD1. The CDR3 has 15 amino acids. Germline-derived CDR1 and CDR2 are SGHDN and FVKESK. J was trimmed by 7 bases and V by 1 base; bases with no gene match: 8. In DNA form, the CDR3 reads TGTGCCAGCAGCCAAGTGGGACAGGGTCGGGGAGAGCAGTACTTC. Protein sequence: CASSQVGQGRGEQYF.

The rearrangement uses TRBV12-5 and TRBJ1-5; D is ambiguous. Germline assignment: CDR1 LGHNT and CDR2 FRNRAP. V was cut by 7 bases and J by 7 bases, with 14 bases left in between. This CDR3 comprises 13 residues. DNA of the CDR3: TGTGCTAGTGCCCCGGGGAACGTCCAGCCCCAGCATTTT. This codes for CASAPGNVQPQHF. The whole variable domain, remainder taken from reference TRBV12-5 and TRBJ1-5, is DARVTQTPRHKVTEMGQEVTMRCQPILGHNTVFWYRQTMMQGLELLAYFRNRAPLDDSGMPKDRFSAEMPDATLATLKIQPSEPRDSAVYFCASAPGNVQPQHFGDGTRLSIL.

The chain links TRBV21-1 to TRBJ2-4; the table's D call TRBD1 went unverified against the DNA. TRBV21-1 is marked as a pseudogene. The CDR3 extends over 22 amino acids. The CDR3: CASSKEGIVPNLTTGGPNIQYF. The CDR3 DNA follows: TGTGCCAGCAGCAAAGAGGGGATTGTACCCAACCTCACGACAGGGGGCCCAAACATTCAGTACTTC.

The CDR3 DNA reads as TGTGCCATCAGTGAGCCCCCCCTCTACGAGCAGTACTTC. Encoded protein: CAISEPPLYEQYF. This rearrangement joins TRBV10-3 to TRBJ2-7; D not resolved. The V gene lost 2 bases and the J gene lost 3 bases, with 8 bases spanning the gap. In germline, CDR1 is ENHRY, CDR2 SYGVKD. The CDR3 has 13 residues.

The CDR3 coding sequence is TGCGCCAGCAGCTTGGGGGGGGGTTTTAATGAAAAACTGTTTTTT. It translates to CASSLGGGFNEKLFF. V and J are TRBV5-1 and TRBJ1-4; D possibly corresponds to TRBD1 (5 bases). The germline V and J ends were trimmed by 0 bases and 4 bases, with 10 bases remaining between them. The CDR3 loop spans 15 amino acids. Germline V CDR1 and CDR2: SGHRS, YFSETQ.

The chain couples TRBV28 to TRBJ1-1; no clear D. The CDR3 length is 15 residues. Germline V gene data show CDR1 as MDHEN and CDR2 as SYDVKM. V was cut by 8 bases and J by 0 bases, with 16 bases left in between. CDR3 bases: TGTGCCAGCCAAGGGAGCATATCACTGAACACTGAAGCTTTCTTT. Encoded protein: CASQGSISLNTEAFF.